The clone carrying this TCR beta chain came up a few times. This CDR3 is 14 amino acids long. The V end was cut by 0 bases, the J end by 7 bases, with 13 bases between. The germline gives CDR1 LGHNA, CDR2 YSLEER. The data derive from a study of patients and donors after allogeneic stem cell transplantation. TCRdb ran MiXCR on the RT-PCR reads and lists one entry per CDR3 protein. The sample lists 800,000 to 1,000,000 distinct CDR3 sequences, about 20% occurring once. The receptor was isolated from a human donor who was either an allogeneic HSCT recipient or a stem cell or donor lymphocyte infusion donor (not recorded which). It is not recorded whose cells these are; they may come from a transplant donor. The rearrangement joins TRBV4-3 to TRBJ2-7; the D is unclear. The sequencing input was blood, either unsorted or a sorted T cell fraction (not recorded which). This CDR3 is CASSQDWQKGEQYF. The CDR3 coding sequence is TGCGCCAGCAGCCAAGATTGGCAAAAAGGAGAGCAGTACTTC.